This T cell receptor (beta chain) was sequenced in a study of cytotoxic CD8 clonotypes in ibrutinib-treated CLL. Turning to the study itself: The patients, some eleven relapsed/refractory and roughly 15 treatment-naive, included about 18 who were IGHV unmutated. Study outcomes and limitations: In comparison with age-matched healthy donors, baseline clonality was higher and tracked circulating CD8+ T-cell counts. A rise in clonality was seen at ibrutinib response, and a fall back toward baseline was seen at progression.

This clone is labeled as medium-sized. Its antigen is undetermined. Here immunoSEQ multiplex PCR was the method, and the copy in TCRdb shows in-frame clones only, minus some. The sample contains about 14,000 clones, approximately 58% of which appear only once. V lost 4 bases and J 5 bases, leaving 4 bases between the germline ends. CDR3 length equals 11 residues. Germline V gene sequence: CDR1 SNHLY, CDR2 FYNNEI. The V and J genes are TRBV2 and TRBJ2-3; D is uncertain. The clonotype was recovered from a human donor with chronic lymphocytic leukemia. This specimen was PBMCs, taken before ibrutinib treatment. In nucleotides, the CDR3 is TGTGCCAGCAGTGGGTTAGATACGCAGTATTTT. This codes for CASSGLDTQYF.